A selection of T cell receptor beta chains follows, all from one sample in a study of blood T cell repertoires in COVID-19. This table comes from immunoSEQ multiplex PCR, and its TCRdb copy is limited to in-frame clones, with some not included. This repertoire shows about 140,000 clones, roughly 85% found once; its top ten account for around 2.9%. The specimen sequenced was PBMCs or T cells enriched from blood (not recorded which). All receptors derive from a woman aged 50 to 60 who had recovered from COVID-19. The CDR3 runs from the conserved cysteine through the conserved F or W. A D gene is named only where the DNA matches it firmly. The size of a clone is reported for some rows only, either as once, few or many, or as a class for expanded clones.

CDR3nt,CDR3aa,d_gene,v_gene,j_gene,abundance
TGTGCCAGCAGCTTGGCCAGTTGGGTCAGGGAGGGTTTAAACATTCAGTACTTC,CASSLASWVREGLNIQYF,TRBD2,TRBV5-8,TRBJ2-4,once
TGTGCCAGCAGCCCCGGGGGGACCACAGATACGCAGTATTTT,CASSPGGTTDTQYF,TRBD2,TRBV11-2,TRBJ2-3,-
TGCGCCAGCAGCCTAGACCGACAGGGGGCGGGTTCACCCCTCCACTTT,CASSLDRQGAGSPLHF,TRBD1,TRBV5-1,TRBJ1-6,-
TGTGCCAGCAGCCGTGCAGGGGGCATCGGTGAAGCTTTCTTT,CASSRAGGIGEAFF,TRBD1,TRBV7-9,TRBJ1-1,few
TGTGCCAGCAGCTTGGGACAGGGGGCCTATAATTCACCCCTCCACTTT,CASSLGQGAYNSPLHF,TRBD1,TRBV7-6,TRBJ1-6,-
TGTGCCAGCAGCGTAGCTAGCGGGCGTCATACGCAGTATTTT,CASSVASGRHTQYF,TRBD2,TRBV9,TRBJ2-3,-
TGTGCCAGCAGTGAATGGGAGTTCAACGGGAGAACTGCAGATACGCAGTATTTT,CASSEWEFNGRTADTQYF,-,TRBV25-1,TRBJ2-3,once
TGTGCCAGCAGCCAAGGACAGACAGGGATGCTCTATGGCTACACCTTC,CASSQGQTGMLYGYTF,TRBD1,TRBV14,TRBJ1-2,-
TGTGCCAGCAGTTTAGGGGTAGCGGGCATCACAGATACGCAGTATTTT,CASSLGVAGITDTQYF,TRBD2,TRBV28,TRBJ2-3,-
TGCGCCAGCAGCCATTATACAGGGGACTATGGCTACACCTTC,CASSHYTGDYGYTF,TRBD1,TRBV4-1,TRBJ1-2,-
TGCGCCAGCAGCCAAGATGGGGCGAGGTGGTCCAATCAGCCCCAGCATTTT,CASSQDGARWSNQPQHF,-,TRBV4-1,TRBJ1-5,-
TGTGCCAGCAGCTTAGCCAGGGGTCGGACTGAAGCTTTCTTT,CASSLARGRTEAFF,-,TRBV7-9,TRBJ1-1,-
TGTGCCAGCAGCCACCAGGCAGGGCCAGGGACCCAGTACTTC,CASSHQAGPGTQYF,-,TRBV7-9,TRBJ2-5,-
TGTGCCAGCAGCCGGGGACTAGCGGGCCAAGAGACCCAGTACTTC,CASSRGLAGQETQYF,TRBD2,TRBV6-5,TRBJ2-5,-
TGCGCCAGCAGTGAGGGAGGGATCGGTCAGCCCCAGCATTTT,CASSEGGIGQPQHF,-,TRBV10-1,TRBJ1-5,few
TGTGCCAGCAGCCAGTCCCCAGATGAAGCTTTCTTT,CASSQSPDEAFF,-,TRBV3-1/TRBV3-2,TRBJ1-1,once
TGTGCCAGCAGCATACGGACAGATTCGAGCACAGATACGCAGTATTTT,CASSIRTDSSTDTQYF,-,TRBV9,TRBJ2-3,-
TGTGCCAGCAGCGTAGCTCTAGCGGGGGTTCCCGGTGAGACCCAGTACTTC,CASSVALAGVPGETQYF,TRBD2,TRBV9,TRBJ2-5,-
TGTGCCAGCAGGGGACTACGGGTAAATGAGCAGTTCTTC,CASRGLRVNEQFF,TRBD2,TRBV6-5,TRBJ2-1,-
TGTGCCAGCAGCCTAAAAGGGACAGGGGGTGTCGGGGAGCTGTTTTTT,CASSLKGTGGVGELFF,TRBD1,TRBV7-2,TRBJ2-2,-
TGTGTCAGCAGCGTAGGAGGTCAGGGTGGTTCCTACAATGAGCAGTTCTTC,CVSSVGGQGGSYNEQFF,-,TRBV9,TRBJ2-1,-
TGTGCCAGTAGTATTCAGGGAAGCGACACCGGGGAGCTGTTTTTT,CASSIQGSDTGELFF,-,TRBV19,TRBJ2-2,-
TGTGCCAGCAGCTTCCTGAGGGCTCCCGCTGCAGCTTTCTTT,CASSFLRAPAAAFF,-,TRBV11-1,TRBJ1-1,-
TGTGCCAGCAGCCCGCAGTCGGGGGGAGGCTACACCTTC,CASSPQSGGGYTF,-,TRBV7-9,TRBJ1-2,once
TGTGCCAGCAGCTCCCGGGACAGGGACTACGAGCAGTACTTC,CASSSRDRDYEQYF,TRBD1,TRBV9,TRBJ2-7,-
TGTGCCAGCAGTTTATTGGGGGGTATGAATGAGCAGTTCTTC,CASSLLGGMNEQFF,-,TRBV27,TRBJ2-1,few
TGTGCCACCAGCAGAGATCGACTAGGGTCCACTGAAGCTTTCTTT,CATSRDRLGSTEAFF,-,TRBV15,TRBJ1-1,-
TGTGCCAGCAGCCCGCCGGGGTCCGTCCGTTATGGCTACACCTTC,CASSPPGSVRYGYTF,-,TRBV3-1/TRBV3-2,TRBJ1-2,few
TGTGCCAGCAGCGCCATCGGGGGGCCCGAAAACATTCAGTACTTC,CASSAIGGPENIQYF,-,TRBV9,TRBJ2-4,few